This T cell receptor (beta chain) was observed in a study of blood T cells in healthy people across ages (dated by TCRdb to the mid-2010s). Regarding the complete study: In model experiments, template switching captured roughly one uniquely barcoded TCR beta cDNA molecule for every two T cells. Age-related changes in TCR beta repertoire diversity were measured in the study by deep sequencing normalized with unique cDNA molecular identifiers. The donors were split into four age groups: young (average around 15 years), middle-aged (roughly 39), aged (more than 60) and long-lived (over 75). To avoid experimental bias, donors of different ages were distributed randomly across sequencing lanes. Two additional independent replicas of 1 million unique cDNA reads from the same blood draw were analyzed for two donors (one aged 18 to 30 and one aged 80 or older). What the authors observed across the whole study: Bulk unsorted PBMC profiling prevented conclusive comparison of naive and antigen-experienced compartments. The percentage of naive T cells measured by flow cytometry correlated strongly with observed TCR beta diversity. Donor CMV infection status was unknown, potentially confounding age-related changes in expanded clonotypes. Estimates of total diversity based on one million sequenced T cells were regarded as lower bounds and as underestimates. Compared with the aged group, the long-lived group had more naive CD4+ T cells, fewer expanded clones and increased TCR diversity, a pattern suggesting age selection. Observed TCR beta diversity per million T cells fell roughly linearly with age, and a significant reduction was already apparent by age about 36.

Donors were a few dozen systemically healthy Caucasian individuals from Russia aged roughly 6 to 90 years. Each donor gave 8 to 10 milliliters of peripheral blood, drawn into EDTA-treated Vacutainer tubes. Ficoll-Paque density-gradient centrifugation was used to isolate PBMCs, with at least 7 million per sample. Total RNA, at least 5.5 micrograms per sample, was extracted from PBMCs with Trizol reagent. For every donor, flow cytometry on a PBMC aliquot measured the percentage of naive CD45RAhigh/CD27high T cells. The germline V gene yields SGHTA for CDR1 and FQGNSA for CDR2. The CDR3 runs 15 amino acids, cysteine and phenylalanine included. Of all the DNA, just the CDR3 is kept, 45 bases in frame from base 1. V gives up 5 bases and J gives up 4 bases, and the segment between their germline ends measures 16 bases. Libraries were built with 5' RACE. The reads were generated on an Illumina HiSeq 2500. A second PCR of about 6 to 12 cycles was run with a J-beta primer mix and a sample-barcoded 5' primer. A unique molecular identifier was introduced onto each TCR beta cDNA molecule by a template-switch 5' adaptor carrying 12 random nucleotides. Each sample yielded at least 2.5 million CDR3-containing paired-end reads. First-strand cDNA synthesis was performed from all RNA using the Mint cDNA synthesis kit, with priming by a TRBC-specific oligonucleotide. Following uracil-DNA glycosylase treatment, a first 18-cycle PCR with universal primers M1SS and BC2_uni_R was performed on all cDNA. Concerning the study's data processing: Each sample was normalized by randomly selecting 1 million high-quality reads, each carrying a distinct molecular identifier. Instead of being binned into consensus sequences, reads that shared molecular identifiers were thrown out. MiTCR, set to a Q25 quality threshold and the strictest error-elimination algorithm, was used for CDR3 identification, clonotype clustering and error correction. A nonparametric unseen species model using Euler transformation provided a lower-bound estimate of total TCR beta diversity. TCRdb reran the public reads through fastp at Q25 and MiXCR, keeping productive beta chains. Each CDR3 protein gets just one entry, which takes the most common genes and DNA from the rows behind it. The V and J calls were not made by the authors but by TCRdb's processing. A total of about a million distinct CDR3 sequences appear in this sample, just over 50% of them only once. The top ten clonotypes cover about a fifth of the sample.

This clonotype has only a few counts. No antigen is known for it. Per-nucleotide qualities are absent, and no much larger clonotype sits a single base away. The sample was blood. The TCR sequence derives from an older woman in good health. Here the chain combines TRBV7-2 and TRBJ2-3, and TRBD1 may be the D gene, going by 5 matching bases. The CDR3 here reads CASSMDTSGADTQYF. The nucleotide sequence is given as TGTGCCAGCAGCATGGACACTTCGGGCGCAGATACGCAGTATTTT.